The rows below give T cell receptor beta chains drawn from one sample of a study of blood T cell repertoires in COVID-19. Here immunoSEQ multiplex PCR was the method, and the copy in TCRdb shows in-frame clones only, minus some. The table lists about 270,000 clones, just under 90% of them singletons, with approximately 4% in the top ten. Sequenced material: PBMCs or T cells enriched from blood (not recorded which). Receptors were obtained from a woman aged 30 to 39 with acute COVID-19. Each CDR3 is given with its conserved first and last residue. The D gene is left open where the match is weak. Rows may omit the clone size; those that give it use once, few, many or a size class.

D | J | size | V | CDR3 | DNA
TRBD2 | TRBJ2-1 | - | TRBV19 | CASSIYGNPGGGVNEQFF | TGTGCCAGTAGTATCTACGGGAACCCGGGCGGGGGGGTCAATGAGCAGTTCTTC
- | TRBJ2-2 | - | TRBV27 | CASSPRTRNTGELFF | TGTGCCAGCAGTCCCAGAACTAGGAACACCGGGGAGCTGTTTTTT
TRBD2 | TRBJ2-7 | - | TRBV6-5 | CASSYGSGGHSYEQYF | TGTGCCAGCAGTTACGGGAGCGGGGGACACTCCTACGAGCAGTACTTC
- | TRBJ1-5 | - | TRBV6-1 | CASSEARHTLRNQPQHF | TGTGCCAGCAGTGAAGCCAGACATACACTTAGGAATCAGCCCCAGCATTTT
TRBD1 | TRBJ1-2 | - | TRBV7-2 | CASSIPSTGGTYGYTF | TGTGCCAGCAGCATCCCGTCGACAGGGGGAACGTATGGCTACACCTTC
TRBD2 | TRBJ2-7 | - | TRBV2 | CASSVAVAGGHEQYF | TGTGCCAGCAGTGTAGCGGTAGCGGGAGGCCACGAGCAGTACTTC
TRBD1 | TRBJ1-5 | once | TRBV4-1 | CASSQVGDRAKPQHF | TGCGCCAGCAGCCAAGTGGGGGACAGGGCAAAGCCCCAGCATTTT
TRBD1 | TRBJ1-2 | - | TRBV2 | CASSTGTGDPNYGYTF | TGTGCCAGCAGTACCGGGACAGGGGATCCTAACTATGGCTACACCTTC
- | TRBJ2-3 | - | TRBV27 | CASSLSEGTDTQYF | TGTGCCAGCAGTTTGTCGGAGGGCACAGATACGCAGTATTTT
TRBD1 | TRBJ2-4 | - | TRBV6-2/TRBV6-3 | CASSRTSDRTNIQYF | TGTGCCAGCAGCCGGACTTCGGACAGGACAAACATTCAGTACTTC
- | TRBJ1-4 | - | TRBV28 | CASSLPPEGREKLFF | TGTGCCAGCAGTTTGCCCCCGGAGGGGAGGGAAAAACTGTTTTTT
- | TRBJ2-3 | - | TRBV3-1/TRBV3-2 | CASSQSVPDTQYF | TGTGCCAGCAGCCAATCGGTCCCAGATACGCAGTATTTT
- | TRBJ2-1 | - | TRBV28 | CASSPPGGGTGNEQFF | TGTGCCAGCTCTCCCCCTGGAGGCGGGACGGGCAATGAGCAGTTCTTC
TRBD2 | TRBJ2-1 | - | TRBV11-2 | CASSSPGGSSYNEQFF | TGTGCCAGCAGCTCTCCCGGGGGGAGCTCCTACAATGAGCAGTTCTTC
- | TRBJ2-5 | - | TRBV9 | CASSVAQQETQYF | TGTGCCAGCAGCGTAGCACAGCAAGAGACCCAGTACTTC
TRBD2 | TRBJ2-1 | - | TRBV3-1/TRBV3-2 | CASSYKPGLAAYNEQFF | TGTGCCAGCAGCTACAAACCGGGACTAGCGGCTTACAATGAGCAGTTCTTC
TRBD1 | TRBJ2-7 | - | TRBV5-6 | CASSSPGQGGEQYF | TGTGCCAGCAGCTCACCGGGACAGGGTGGCGAGCAGTACTTC
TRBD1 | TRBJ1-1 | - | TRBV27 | CASSLWGQTNTEAFF | TGTGCCAGCAGTTTATGGGGACAGACAAACACTGAAGCTTTCTTT
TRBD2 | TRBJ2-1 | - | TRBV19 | CASSGLASGGGEQFF | TGTGCCAGTAGTGGACTAGCGTCGGGGGGCGGTGAGCAGTTCTTC
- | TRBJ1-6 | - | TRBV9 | CASSVGFQGNSPLHF | TGTGCCAGCAGCGTAGGATTTCAGGGTAATTCACCCCTCCACTTT
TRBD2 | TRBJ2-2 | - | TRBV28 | CASSFGLANTGELFF | TGTGCCAGCAGTTTCGGACTAGCGAACACCGGGGAGCTGTTTTTT
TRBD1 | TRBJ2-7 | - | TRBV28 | CASSSVTGDEQYF | TGTGCCAGCAGTTCAGTGACAGGGGACGAGCAGTACTTC
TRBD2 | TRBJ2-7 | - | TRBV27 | CASSRHSGSLSYEQYF | TGTGCCAGCAGTCGTCATAGCGGGTCTCTGTCTTACGAGCAGTACTTC
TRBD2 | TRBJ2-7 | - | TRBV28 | CASSFSLAVLSYEQYF | TGTGCCAGCAGTTTTAGTCTAGCGGTCCTCTCCTACGAGCAGTACTTC
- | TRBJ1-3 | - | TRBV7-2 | CASSLAANTIYF | TGTGCCAGCAGCTTAGCAGCAAACACCATATATTTT
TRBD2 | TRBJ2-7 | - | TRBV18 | CASSPAETRLAGAEQYF | TGTGCCAGCTCACCAGCGGAAACAAGACTAGCGGGAGCCGAGCAGTACTTC
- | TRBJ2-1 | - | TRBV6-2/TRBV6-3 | CASSYQVVTEQFF | TGTGCCAGCAGTTACCAGGTTGTTACTGAGCAGTTCTTC
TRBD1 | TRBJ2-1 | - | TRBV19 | CASSSDRGVYNEQFF | TGTGCCAGTAGTTCGGACAGGGGGGTCTACAATGAGCAGTTCTTC
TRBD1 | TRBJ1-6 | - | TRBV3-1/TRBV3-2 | CASSQSTGGASYNSPLHF | TGTGCCAGCAGCCAATCAACAGGGGGCGCGTCCTATAATTCACCCCTCCACTTT
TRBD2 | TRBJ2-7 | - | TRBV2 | CASSEVLGLAGYEQYF | TGTGCCAGCAGTGAAGTTTTGGGACTAGCGGGCTACGAGCAGTACTTC
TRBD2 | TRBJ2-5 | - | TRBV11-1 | CASSLTSGSQETQYF | TGTGCCAGCAGCCTCACTAGCGGGAGCCAAGAGACCCAGTACTTC
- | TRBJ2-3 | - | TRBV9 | CASSVGPGGTDTDTQYF | TGTGCCAGCAGCGTAGGACCGGGCGGGACTGACACAGATACGCAGTATTTT
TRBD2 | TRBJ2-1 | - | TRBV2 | CASSEVAGRYNEQFF | TGTGCCAGCAGTGAAGTAGCGGGACGGTACAATGAGCAGTTCTTC
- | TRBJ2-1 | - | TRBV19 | CASSIGPNNEQFF | TGTGCCAGTAGTATTGGGCCAAACAATGAGCAGTTCTTC
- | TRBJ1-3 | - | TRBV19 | CASSLSGNTIYF | TGTGCCAGTAGTCTCTCTGGAAACACCATATATTTT
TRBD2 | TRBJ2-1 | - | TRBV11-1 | CASSLERESSYNEQFF | TGTGCCAGCAGCTTAGAGCGGGAGAGCTCCTACAATGAGCAGTTCTTC
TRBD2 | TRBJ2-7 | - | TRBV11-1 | CASSLATSGLGGYEQYF | TGTGCCAGCAGCTTAGCTACTAGCGGCCTGGGAGGCTACGAGCAGTACTTC
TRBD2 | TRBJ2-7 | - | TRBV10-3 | CATPAPHWVTSGICEQYF | TGTGCCACCCCGGCTCCACATTGGGTGACTAGCGGGATCTGCGAGCAGTACTTC
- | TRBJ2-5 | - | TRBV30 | CAWNSGTSETQYF | TGTGCCTGGAATTCCGGGACTTCAGAGACCCAGTACTTC
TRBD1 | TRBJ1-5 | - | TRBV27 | CASSNRDSDQPQHF | TGTGCCAGCAGCAACCGGGACAGCGATCAGCCCCAGCATTTT
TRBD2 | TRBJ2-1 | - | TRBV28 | CASSRGPWTSGSASSYNEQFF | TGTGCCAGCAGTCGAGGGCCGTGGACTAGCGGGAGCGCGAGCTCCTACAATGAGCAGTTCTTC
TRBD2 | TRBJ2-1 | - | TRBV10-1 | CASSEGGTRANEQFF | TGCGCCAGCAGTGAGGGCGGGACTAGGGCGAATGAGCAGTTCTTC
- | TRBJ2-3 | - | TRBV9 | CASSVGMEVSTDTQYF | TGTGCCAGCAGCGTAGGGATGGAGGTTAGCACAGATACGCAGTATTTT
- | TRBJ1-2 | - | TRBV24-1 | CATSATDGDSYTF | TGTGCCACCAGCGCTACGGACGGGGACAGCTACACCTTC
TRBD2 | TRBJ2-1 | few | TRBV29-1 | CSAPGTSAYNEQFF | TGCAGCGCGCCCGGGACTAGCGCTTACAATGAGCAGTTCTTC
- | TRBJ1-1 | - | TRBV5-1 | CASSLHIADTEAFF | TGCGCCAGCAGCTTGCATATAGCGGACACTGAAGCTTTCTTT